The entry that follows covers one TCR beta chain sequence. Indicated treatment: around 19 received Ad26.COV2.S at low or high dose, single or two shots; 5 received placebo; per-sample allocation not given. Sampling took place 63 days after the first vaccine or placebo injection. The record originates from a study of Ad26.COV2.S vaccination and SARS-CoV-2 variants. Study-level information: Ad26.COV2.S shots went into the muscle once or twice, 56 days apart.

Germline V gene data show CDR1 as SGHRS and CDR2 as YFSETQ. J was trimmed by 7 bases and V by 4 bases; bases with no gene match: 6. The CDR3 runs 15 residues. Clones were read by immunoSEQ multiplex PCR, and TCRdb kept only the in-frame ones, dropping some. The repertoire consists of under 250,000 clones, with around 88% occurring once and the leading ten covering nearly 3%. The sample consisted of peripheral blood, taken in a trial of Ad26.COV2.S vaccine versus placebo. V gene TRBV5-1 combines with J gene TRBJ2-1, with TRBD2 matching over 12 bases. The TCR sequence derives from a person aged 18 to 65 who received the Ad26.COV2.S COVID-19 vaccine or a placebo. This CDR3 is CASSLAGTSGNEQFF. Here the CDR3 DNA reads TGCGCCAGCAGCCTGGCTGGGACTAGCGGGAATGAGCAGTTCTTC.